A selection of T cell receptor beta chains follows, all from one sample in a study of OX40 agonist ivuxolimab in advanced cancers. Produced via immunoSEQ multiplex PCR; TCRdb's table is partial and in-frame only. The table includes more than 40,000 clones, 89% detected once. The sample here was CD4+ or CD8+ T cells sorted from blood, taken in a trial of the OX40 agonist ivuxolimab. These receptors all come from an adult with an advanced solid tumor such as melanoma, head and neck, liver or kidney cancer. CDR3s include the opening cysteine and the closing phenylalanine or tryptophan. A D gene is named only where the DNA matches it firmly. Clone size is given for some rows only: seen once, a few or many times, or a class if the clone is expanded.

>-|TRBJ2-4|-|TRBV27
TGTGCCAGCAGTTCGGACCCAGGAGCCATTCAGTACTTC
CASSSDPGAIQYF
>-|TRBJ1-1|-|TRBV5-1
TGCGCCAGCAGCTTGACAGGGAGGGGGAACACTGAAGCTTTCTTT
CASSLTGRGNTEAFF
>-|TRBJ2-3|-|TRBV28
TGTGCCAGCAGTTTCCACCGGGACTTCGATGGCACAGATACGCAGTATTTT
CASSFHRDFDGTDTQYF
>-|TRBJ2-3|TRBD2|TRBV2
TGTGCCAGCACCGCGCCAACTAGCGGGAGGGCCCTCACAGATACGCAGTATTTT
CASTAPTSGRALTDTQYF
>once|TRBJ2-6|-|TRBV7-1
TGTGCCAGCAGCCGACCGTTAGGACAAAGTCGGGCCAACGTCCTGACTTTC
CASSRPLGQSRANVLTF
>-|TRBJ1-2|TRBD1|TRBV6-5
TGTGCCAGCAGTTCCGGGGGGACAGGGAGTTTAGGTGGCTACACCTTC
CASSSGGTGSLGGYTF
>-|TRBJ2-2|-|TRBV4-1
TGCGCCAGCAGCCAAGAGACTCCGATATCTGGGGAGCTGTTTTTT
CASSQETPISGELFF
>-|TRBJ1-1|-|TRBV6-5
TGTGCCAGCAGTTACTCGAGGATCGGAAAAAACACTGAAGCTTTCTTT
CASSYSRIGKNTEAFF
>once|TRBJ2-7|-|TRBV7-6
TGTGCCAGCAGCTTAGCGGGCGGGCAAGGCTCCTACGAGCAGTACTTC
CASSLAGGQGSYEQYF
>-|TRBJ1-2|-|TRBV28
TGTGCCAGCAGTTACCAGCAGGGTAGGGGCTACACCTTC
CASSYQQGRGYTF
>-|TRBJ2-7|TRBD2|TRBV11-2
TGTGCCAGCAGCATACTAGCGGGGGGAACCTACGAGCAGTACTTC
CASSILAGGTYEQYF
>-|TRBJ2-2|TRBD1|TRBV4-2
TGTGCCAGCAGCCCGACAGGGACCGGGGAGCTGTTTTTT
CASSPTGTGELFF
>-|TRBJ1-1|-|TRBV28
TGTGCCAGCAGGGCATCAGGGGCTCCCGAAGCTTTCTTT
CASRASGAPEAFF
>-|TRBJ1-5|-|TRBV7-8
TGTGCCAGCAGAACCGAGGCAGCAGGCAATCAGCCCCAGCATTTT
CASRTEAAGNQPQHF
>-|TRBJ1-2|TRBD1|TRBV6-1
TGTGCCAGCACCCCTGGACAGGGCCCTACCTATGGCTACACCTTC
CASTPGQGPTYGYTF
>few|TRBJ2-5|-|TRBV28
TGTGCCAGCAGTCACACAACAGGGTTGGAGACCCAGTACTTC
CASSHTTGLETQYF
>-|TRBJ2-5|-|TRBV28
TGTGCCAGCAGTTTAGTGGCGTCCCAAGAGACCCAGTACTTC
CASSLVASQETQYF
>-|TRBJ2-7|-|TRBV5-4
TGTGCCAGCCGTCCGGGGGGACAACCCTACGAGCAGTACTTC
CASRPGGQPYEQYF
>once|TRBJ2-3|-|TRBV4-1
TGCGCCAGCAGCCAAGATTTCGGGGGATCTTACACAGATACGCAGTATTTT
CASSQDFGGSYTDTQYF
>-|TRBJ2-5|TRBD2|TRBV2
TGTGCCAGCAGGACTAGCGAGCAAGAGACCCAGTACTTC
CASRTSEQETQYF
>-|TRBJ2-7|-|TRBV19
TGTGCCAGTAGTATCGATCCAGCTGCCTACGAGCAGTACTTC
CASSIDPAAYEQYF
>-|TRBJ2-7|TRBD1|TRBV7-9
TGTGCCAGCAGCTTGGGACAGTCTATTTCCTACGAGCAGTACTTC
CASSLGQSISYEQYF
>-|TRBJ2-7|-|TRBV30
TGTGCCTGGACGACAGGTCTTGAGCAGTACTTC
CAWTTGLEQYF
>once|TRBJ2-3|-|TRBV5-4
TGTGCCAGCAGCTTGGCCCAGCGGCAGTATTTT
CASSLAQRQYF
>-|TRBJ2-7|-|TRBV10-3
TGTGCCATCAGCGGGGGGATGATGACAGGTCAGAGGGACTACGAGCAGTACTTC
CAISGGMMTGQRDYEQYF
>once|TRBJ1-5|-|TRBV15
TGTGCCACCAGCAGTACAGAGATGACACGACGGAAGGTCAATCAGCCCCAGCATTTT
CATSSTEMTRRKVNQPQHF
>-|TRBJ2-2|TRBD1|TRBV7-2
TGTGCCAGCAGCACAGGGACAGTAAACACCGGGGAGCTGTTTTTT
CASSTGTVNTGELFF
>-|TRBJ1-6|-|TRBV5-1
TGCGCCAGCAGCTTGGTAGGGGATTATAATTCACCCCTCCACTTT
CASSLVGDYNSPLHF
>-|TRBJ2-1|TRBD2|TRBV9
TGTGCCAGCAGCCTACCCGGGGGTGGTAGCGGGGGGCTAACGCTGGTTAATGAGCAGTTCTTC
CASSLPGGGSGGLTLVNEQFF
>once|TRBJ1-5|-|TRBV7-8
TGTGCCAGCAGCCAGACCGGGACACTCAGCAATCAGCCCCAGCATTTT
CASSQTGTLSNQPQHF
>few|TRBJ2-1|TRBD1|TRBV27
TGTGCCAGCAGTTTCTTGACAGGGATGAGGGGCGATGAGCAGTTCTTC
CASSFLTGMRGDEQFF
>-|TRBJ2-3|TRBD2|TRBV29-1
TGCAGCGTTTTGGCGGGACTAGACGCAGATACGCAGTATTTT
CSVLAGLDADTQYF
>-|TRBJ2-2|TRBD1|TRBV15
TGTGCCACCAGCGGGACAGAAAACACCGGGGAGCTGTTTTTT
CATSGTENTGELFF
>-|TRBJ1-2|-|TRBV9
TGTGCCAGCAGCGTAGCTTGGATAGGGCAGAATGGCTACACCTTC
CASSVAWIGQNGYTF
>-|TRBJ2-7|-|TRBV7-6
TGTGCCAGCAGCTTAGGTGGACAGCCACACGAGCAGTACTTC
CASSLGGQPHEQYF
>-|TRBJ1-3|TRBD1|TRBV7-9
TGTGCCAGCAGCTTAGGCACCGGGACAGGGTACGGAAACACCATATATTTT
CASSLGTGTGYGNTIYF
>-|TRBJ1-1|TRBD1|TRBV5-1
TGCGCCAGCAGCTTGAGACAGGGGGTGAACACTGAAGCTTTCTTT
CASSLRQGVNTEAFF
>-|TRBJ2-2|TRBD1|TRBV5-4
TGTGCCAGCAGCGCGGGCTACTCCGGGACAGAGGGCACCGGGGAGCTGTTTTTT
CASSAGYSGTEGTGELFF
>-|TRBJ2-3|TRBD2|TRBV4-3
TGCGCCAGCAGCCAAGGGACTAGCGGGAGCTGGACAGATACGCAGTATTTT
CASSQGTSGSWTDTQYF
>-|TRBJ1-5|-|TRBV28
TGTGCCAGCAGCCTACACCCGCCCGCTACGCCCCAGCATTTT
CASSLHPPATPQHF
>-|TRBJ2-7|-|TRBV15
TGTGCCACCAGCAGAGGTAGGCAAACCTACGAGCAGTACTTC
CATSRGRQTYEQYF
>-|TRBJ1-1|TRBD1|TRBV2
TGTGCCAGCAGGAGAGGACAGGGCGTTAACACTGAAGCTTTCTTT
CASRRGQGVNTEAFF